The 22 T cell receptor beta chains below all came from one sample that was sequenced in a study of early T cells in non-severe SARS-CoV-2 infection. MiXCR, run by TCRdb on the 5' RACE reads, gives a single entry per CDR3 protein. Of tens of thousands of distinct CDR3 sequences detected, 6.2% appear once; the ten largest clones hold over 3.5%. Sequenced sample: whole blood. The receptors originated from an adult who was a healthcare worker with PCR-confirmed SARS-CoV-2 infection or an uninfected control (not recorded which).

This clonotype was seen ten or more times. The chain employs TRBV7-9 and TRBJ2-1; D may be TRBD1 (5 bases). Germline V gene sequence: CDR1 SEHNR, CDR2 FQNEAQ (reference sequence). This CDR3 contains 16 residues. Trimming stripped 5 bases from V and 8 bases from J, with 22 bases between. The CDR3 DNA sequence: TGTGCCAGCAGCGCAGGGATATCCGTTGGTGGAGATGAGCAGTTCTTC. As protein: CASSAGISVGGDEQFF.

This clonotype came up many times. V gene TRBV20-1 combines with J gene TRBJ1-2, with D tentatively TRBD1 (6 bases). The CDR3 extends over 13 amino acids. Germline CDR1 is DFQATT and CDR2 is SNEGSKA (reference sequence). The CDR3 bases are TGCAGACCCGAGCAGGGGAGTTTGGATGGCTACACCTTC. Translating gives CRPEQGSLDGYTF.

The J gene is TRBJ2-5, the V gene TRBV4-3, with D possibly being TRBD2 (5 bases). The V and J ends lost 1 base and 5 bases respectively, with 14 bases between them. Germline CDR1 is LGHNA and CDR2 is YSLEER. The CDR3 is 15 amino acids. CDR3 nucleotides: TGCGCCAGCAGCCAAGTACTAGACTCTGCTGAGACCCAGTACTTC. Translating it yields CASSQVLDSAETQYF.

The chain joins TRBV18 to TRBJ2-7; 10 nucleotides line up with TRBD1. V lost 3 bases, J lost 2 bases, and 4 bases stayed unmatched. There are 15 residues in the CDR3. Germline V gene data show CDR1 as KGHSH and CDR2 as LQKENI. Written as DNA, the CDR3 is TGTGCCAGCTCACCGGGACAGGGGAGCGCCTACGAGCAGTACTTC. This encodes CASSPGQGSAYEQYF.

This clonotype was counted between two and nine times. The chain carries TRBV27 and TRBJ2-7; no definite D call. Germline V gene lookup returns CDR1 MNHEY and CDR2 SMNVEV (reference sequence). V was clipped by 5 bases and J by 2 bases, with 16 bases between them. This CDR3 region has 15 residues. This CDR3 is CASSLMHGPTYEQYF. In DNA, the CDR3 is TGTGCCAGCAGTCTAATGCACGGCCCCACCTACGAGCAGTACTTC.

Turning to this clonotype: A read error may explain this, as a much larger clone is one base away. CDR3 bases: TGTGCCAGCAGTGAGACTAGCGTAAAAGAGACCCAGTACTTC. Its translation is CASSETSVKETQYF. V is TRBV2 and J is TRBJ2-5; 8 bases map to TRBD2. This CDR3 contains 14 residues. V lost 3 bases and J lost 3; bases outside the gene matches: 3. Germline loops: CDR1 SNHLY, CDR2 FYNNEI.

This clonotype has at least ten counts. V is TRBV7-2 and J is TRBJ1-2; D not resolved. V lost 1 base and J 4 bases, leaving 10 bases between the germline ends. This CDR3 comprises 14 residues. Germline V gene lookup returns CDR1 SGHTA and CDR2 FQGNSA. In DNA form, the CDR3 reads TGTGCCAGCAGCTTAGATAGAGGGTCCTATGGCTACACCTTC. This sequence encodes CASSLDRGSYGYTF.

This clonotype was found many times. The chain has TRBV7-9 and TRBJ2-3; 7 bases line up with TRBD1. In germline, CDR1 is SEHNR, CDR2 FQNEAQ (reference sequence). The junction had 6 bases not matched to a gene; V was cut back by 8 bases and J by 4 bases. The CDR3 is made up of 13 amino acids. As DNA, the CDR3 is TGTGCCAGCGGTAAGGGGGCCGCAGATACGCAGTATTTT. This codes for CASGKGAADTQYF.

This clonotype has just a few counts. The DNA of the CDR3 is TGTGCCAGCAGTGGGCAGGGCAGCTCCTATAATTCACCCCTCCACTTT. Its translation: CASSGQGSSYNSPLHF. The chain has TRBV6-6 and TRBJ1-6, with D perhaps TRBD1 (5 bases). The CDR3 is made up of 16 amino acids. V lost 5 bases and J lost 0, with 11 bases in between. Germline V gene sequence: CDR1 MNHNY, CDR2 SVGAGI (reference sequence).

The chain combines TRBV5-5 with TRBJ2-3; TRBD1 aligns across 8 bases. Germline trimming cut 0 bases from V and 3 bases from J; bases unmatched to any gene: 3. Germline V gene lookup returns CDR1 SGHKS and CDR2 YYEKEE (reference sequence). This CDR3 comprises 15 residues. For the CDR3, the DNA is TGTGCCAGCAGCTTGGACGGACAGGGTACAGATACGCAGTATTTT. Translation: CASSLDGQGTDTQYF.

This clonotype came up many times. The chain carries TRBV13 and TRBJ2-1, with TRBD2 matching over 11 bases. There are 14 residues in the CDR3. The V gene's germline CDR1 is PRHDT and CDR2 FYEKMQ (reference sequence). J was trimmed by 5 bases and V by 3 bases; bases with no gene match: 0. The CDR3 bases are TGTGCCAGCAGCTTGGGACTAGCGGACAATGAGCAGTTCTTC. This codes for CASSLGLADNEQFF. The full variable domain, rest sourced from reference TRBV13 and TRBJ2-1, is AAGVIQSPRHLIKEKRETATLKCYPIPRHDTVYWYQQGPGQDPQFLISFYEKMQSDKGSIPDRFSAQQFSDYHSELNMSSLELGDSALYFCASSLGLADNEQFFGPGTRLTVL.

This clonotype has more than one count but fewer than ten. The chain combines TRBV10-3 with TRBJ2-3, with 7 bases aligning to TRBD2. The CDR3 runs 14 residues. The V segment lost 6 bases and the J segment 1 base; nucleotides outside the gene matches: 4. Germline V gene data show CDR1 as ENHRY and CDR2 as SYGVKD. The CDR3, as DNA: TGTGCCATCAGAACTAGCGCAGGCACAGATACGCAGTATTTT. This codes for CAIRTSAGTDTQYF.

This clonotype was recorded at least ten times. V and J are TRBV20-1 and TRBJ2-1; 8 positions match TRBD2. The V segment lost 7 bases and the J segment 10 bases; nucleotides outside the gene matches: 15. Germline V lookup: CDR1 DFQATT, CDR2 SNEGSKA (reference sequence). The CDR3 has 14 amino acids. CDR3 amino acids: CSVGSRGGSGEQFF. The CDR3 nucleotides are TGCAGTGTAGGTAGTCGGGGGGGTTCTGGAGAGCAGTTCTTC.

In its sample, this clonotype was seen many times. The junction departs from the called germline gene at one end, perhaps through a read error. The gene calls are TRBV7-7 and TRBJ2-3; TRBD2 agrees at 7 bases. The CDR3 is made up of 15 amino acids. In germline, CDR1 is SSHAT, CDR2 FNYEAQ (reference sequence). The chain's CDR3 is CASSLRPGGTDTQYF. CDR3 in DNA: TGTGCTAGCAGCTTACGTCCGGGAGGAACAGATACGCAGTATTTT.

This clonotype has only a few counts. As DNA, the CDR3 is TGTGCCAGCAGCCCGGGACAGGTGTTCTACAATGAGCAGTTCTTC. Translated: CASSPGQVFYNEQFF. The chain has TRBV9 and TRBJ2-1; TRBD1 matches at 8 bases. Germline V lookup: CDR1 SGDLS, CDR2 YYNGEE. V lost 4 bases to trimming and J lost 3 bases; unmatched junction nucleotides: 6. This CDR3 spans 15 amino acids. Full variable domain (rest looked up from reference TRBV9 and TRBJ2-1): DSGVTQTPKHLITATGQRVTLRCSPRSGDLSVYWYQQSLDQGLQFLIQYYNGEERAKGNILERFSAQQFPDLHSELNLSSLELGDSALYFCASSPGQVFYNEQFFGPGTRLTVL.

V is TRBV28 and J is TRBJ2-4; D might be TRBD1 (5 bases). The CDR3 contains 14 residues. V gave up 3 bases and J gave up 1 base, with 7 bases separating them. Germline V gives CDR1 MDHEN, CDR2 SYDVKM. The DNA of the CDR3 is TGTGCCAGCAGTTTGGGGCCGGCCAAAAACATTCAGTACTTC. Amino acid sequence: CASSLGPAKNIQYF.

This clonotype has ten or more counts. J is TRBJ1-1 and V is TRBV7-2, with TRBD1 as a possible D gene (6 bases). CDR1 is SGHTA and CDR2 is FQGNSA in the germline V gene. V was clipped by 0 bases and J by 8 bases, with 7 bases between them. This CDR3 is 12 amino acids long. The CDR3 DNA follows: TGTGCCAGCAGCTTAGCGGGGGGCGAAGCTTTCTTT. Protein product: CASSLAGGEAFF.

This clonotype has a handful of counts. This chain joins TRBV5-1 and TRBJ1-2; 9 nucleotides match TRBD1. Germline V gene data show CDR1 as SGHRS and CDR2 as YFSETQ. Unmatched junction bases numbered 3, after V lost 7 bases and J lost 5 bases. The CDR3 contains 12 residues. DNA of the CDR3: TGCGCCAGCTCACAGGGGGCTTATGGCTACACCTTC. Protein sequence: CASSQGAYGYTF.

This clonotype appeared many times. The V call is TRBV12-3 or TRBV12-4, the J call TRBJ2-2; the D gene is possibly TRBD2 (5 bases). V lost 7 bases, J lost 6 bases, and 21 bases lay in between. The CDR3 is 16 amino acids. CDR3 in amino acids: CASTLAGEHMAGELFF. CDR3 nucleotides: TGTGCCAGCACCCTGGCGGGTGAACATATGGCCGGGGAGCTGTTTTTT.

This clonotype was picked up many times. The chain carries TRBV28 and TRBJ1-2; unclear D gene. This CDR3 spans 13 amino acids. Germline lookup yields CDR1 MDHEN and CDR2 SYDVKM. V was cut by 7 bases and J by 2 bases, with 11 bases left in between. The CDR3: CASNPGPNYGYTF. The CDR3 nucleotides read TGTGCCAGCAATCCGGGTCCGAACTATGGCTACACCTTC.

This clonotype has at least ten counts. The chain combines TRBV6-1 with TRBJ2-3; TRBD1 is a possible D gene (8 bases). This CDR3 is 16 amino acids long. The V and J ends lost 6 bases and 2 bases respectively, with 18 bases between them. Germline V gene sequence: CDR1 MNHNS, CDR2 SASEGT. CDR3 nucleotide sequence: TGTGCCAGCAGGAAGGGAGGGACAGGCCACACAGATACGCAGTATTTT. The encoded protein is CASRKGGTGHTDTQYF.

Many counts were recorded for this clonotype. The chain employs TRBV4-1 and TRBJ2-7; D perhaps matches TRBD1 (7 bases). Germline V lookup: CDR1 MGHRA, CDR2 YSYEKL. Trimming took 1 base from V and 7 from J, leaving 11 bases between them. The CDR3 is 13 amino acids. The CDR3 sequence is CASSQGQGGEQYF. The CDR3 bases are TGCGCCAGCAGCCAAGGTCAGGGGGGTGAGCAGTACTTC.